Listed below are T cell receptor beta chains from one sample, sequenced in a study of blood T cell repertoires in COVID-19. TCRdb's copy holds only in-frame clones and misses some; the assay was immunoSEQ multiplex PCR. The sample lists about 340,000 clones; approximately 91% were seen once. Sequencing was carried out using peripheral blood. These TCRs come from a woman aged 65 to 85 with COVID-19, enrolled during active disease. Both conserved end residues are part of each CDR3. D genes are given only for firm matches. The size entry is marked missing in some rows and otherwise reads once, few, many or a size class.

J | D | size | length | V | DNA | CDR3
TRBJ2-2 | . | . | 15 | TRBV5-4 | TGTGCCAGCAGCTTAGGAGACCTATACACCGGGGAGCTGTTTTTT | CASSLGDLYTGELFF
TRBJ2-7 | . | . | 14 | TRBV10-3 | TGTGCCATCAGTGAGTCTTCGCGTCCGGGAGCGCAGTACTTC | CAISESSRPGAQYF
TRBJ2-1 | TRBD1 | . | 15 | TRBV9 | TGTGCCAGCAGCAAGGGGGGACAGGGTTTTTTTGAGCAGTTCTTC | CASSKGGQGFFEQFF
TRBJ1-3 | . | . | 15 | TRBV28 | TGTGCCAGCAGTTTACCCTCCCCCTCTGGAAACACCATATATTTT | CASSLPSPSGNTIYF
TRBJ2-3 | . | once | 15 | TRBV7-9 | TGTGCCAGCAGCTTAGCGACGGGGATGACAGATACGCAGTATTTT | CASSLATGMTDTQYF
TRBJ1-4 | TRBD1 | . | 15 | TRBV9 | TGTGCCAGCAGCGTCTTCGGGACAGACCACGAAAAACTGTTTTTT | CASSVFGTDHEKLFF
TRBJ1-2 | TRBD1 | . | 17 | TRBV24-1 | TGTGCCACCAGTGACTCCACCGTACAGGGGGCGCGGGATGGCTACACCTTC | CATSDSTVQGARDGYTF
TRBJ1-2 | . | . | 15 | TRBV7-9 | TGTGCCAGCAGCTCGGACAGTCGGGTTGGCTATGGCTACACCTTC | CASSSDSRVGYGYTF
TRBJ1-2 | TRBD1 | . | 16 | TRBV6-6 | TGTGCCAGCAGTTTCCTGAGGACAGGGGGAAACTATGGCTACACCTTC | CASSFLRTGGNYGYTF
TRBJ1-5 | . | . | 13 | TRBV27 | TGTGCCAGCAGTTTAGGAGGGGACCAGCCCCAGCATTTT | CASSLGGDQPQHF
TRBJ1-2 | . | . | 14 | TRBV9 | TGTGCCAGCAGCCCTTCTGGGGGCAGCTATGGCTACACCTTC | CASSPSGGSYGYTF
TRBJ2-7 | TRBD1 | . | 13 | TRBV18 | TGTGCCAGCTCAAACTACAGGGGGCACGAGCAGTACTTC | CASSNYRGHEQYF
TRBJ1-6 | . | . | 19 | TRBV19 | TGTGCCAGTAGTATACGGGACATGGCAGGGAGCTCCTATAATTCACCCCTCCACTTT | CASSIRDMAGSSYNSPLHF
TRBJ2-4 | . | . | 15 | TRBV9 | TGTGCCAGCAGCGTTTCGGCGGGAGCCAAAAACATTCAGTACTTC | CASSVSAGAKNIQYF
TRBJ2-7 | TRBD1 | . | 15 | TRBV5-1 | TGCGCCAGCAGCTTGCAGGGGACAGGGTTCTACGAGCAGTACTTC | CASSLQGTGFYEQYF
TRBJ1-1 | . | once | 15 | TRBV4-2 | TGTGCCAGCAGCCAAGATCGTTTGTTGAACACTGAAGCTTTCTTT | CASSQDRLLNTEAFF
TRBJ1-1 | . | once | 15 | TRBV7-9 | TGTGCCAGCAGCTTAGCTGTAGGGGGTGACACTGAAGCTTTCTTT | CASSLAVGGDTEAFF
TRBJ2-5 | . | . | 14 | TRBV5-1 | TGCGCCAGCAGCTTGTTTGCAGGGGACGAGACCCAGTACTTC | CASSLFAGDETQYF
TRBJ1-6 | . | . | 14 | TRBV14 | TGTGCCAGCAGAGCGACAGAGACTAATTCACCCCTCCACTTT | CASRATETNSPLHF
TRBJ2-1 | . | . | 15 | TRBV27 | TGTGCCAGCAGTTTATCAGGGGAAACCTACAATGAGCAGTTCTTC | CASSLSGETYNEQFF
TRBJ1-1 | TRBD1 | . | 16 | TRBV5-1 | TGCGCCAGCAGCGAGACAGGGACTCAGTTGAACACTGAAGCTTTCTTT | CASSETGTQLNTEAFF
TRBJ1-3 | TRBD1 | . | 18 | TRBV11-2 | TGTGCCAGCAGCCGCCTCGGACAGGGGATAAGGTCTGGAAACACCATATATTTT | CASSRLGQGIRSGNTIYF
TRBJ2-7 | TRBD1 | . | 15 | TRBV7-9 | TGTGCCAGCAGCCCGGGGACAGGGGGCCCCGCCGAGCAGTACTTC | CASSPGTGGPAEQYF
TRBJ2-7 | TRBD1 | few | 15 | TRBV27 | TGTGCCAGCAGCCGAGGGACAGTTACTTCCTACGAGCAGTACTTC | CASSRGTVTSYEQYF
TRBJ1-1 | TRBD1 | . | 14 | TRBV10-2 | TGCGCCAGCAGCCCGACAGGGGCGAACACTGAAGCTTTCTTT | CASSPTGANTEAFF
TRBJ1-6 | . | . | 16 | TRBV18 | TGTGCCAGCTCACCACCTGGACAGCCTAGTAATTCACCCCTCCACTTT | CASSPPGQPSNSPLHF
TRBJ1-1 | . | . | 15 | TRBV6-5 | TGTGCCAGCAGTTACGACGGGTACATGAACACTGAAGCTTTCTTT | CASSYDGYMNTEAFF
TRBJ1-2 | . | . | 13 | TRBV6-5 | TGTGCCAGCAACCAAGACAGCACTTATGGCTACACCTTC | CASNQDSTYGYTF
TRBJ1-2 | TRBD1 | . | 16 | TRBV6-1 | TGTGCCAGCAGTGAAGATAACAGGGGATTATATGGTGGCTACACCTTC | CASSEDNRGLYGGYTF
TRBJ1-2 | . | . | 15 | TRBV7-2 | TGTGCCAGCAGGGGCCCCGGGGAAAGAAACTATGGCTACACCTTC | CASRGPGERNYGYTF
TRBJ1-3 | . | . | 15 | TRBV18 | TGTGCCAGCTCACCAAGAGGGAGCTCTGGAAACACCATATATTTT | CASSPRGSSGNTIYF
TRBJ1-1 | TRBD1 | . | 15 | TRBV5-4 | TGTGCCAGCAGCTTGCAAGACAGGGATAGCACTGAAGCTTTCTTT | CASSLQDRDSTEAFF
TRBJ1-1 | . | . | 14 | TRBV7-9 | TGTGCCAGCAGCCCCTACGGGCGGGACACTGAAGCTTTCTTT | CASSPYGRDTEAFF
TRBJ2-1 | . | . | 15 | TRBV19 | TGTGCCAGTAGTAAGACCGGGAGCTCCTACAATGAGCAGTTCTTC | CASSKTGSSYNEQFF
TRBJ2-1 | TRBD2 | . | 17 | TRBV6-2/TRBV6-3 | TGTGCCAGCAGTTACTATACCGGGACTAGCGGTTACAATGAGCAGTTCTTC | CASSYYTGTSGYNEQFF
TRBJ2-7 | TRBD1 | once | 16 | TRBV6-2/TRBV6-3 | TGTGCCAGCAGCGACCGGGACAGGGGGCGGTCCTACGAGCAGTACTTC | CASSDRDRGRSYEQYF
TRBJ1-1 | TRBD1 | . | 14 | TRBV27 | TGTGCCAGCAGCCCGATAGGGGGCCGGACTGAAGCTTTCTTT | CASSPIGGRTEAFF
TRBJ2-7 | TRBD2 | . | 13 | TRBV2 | TGTGCCAGCAGGGGGGAGCGGGGCTACGAGCAGTACTTC | CASRGERGYEQYF
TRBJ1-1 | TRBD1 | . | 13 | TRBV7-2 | TGTGCCAGCAGCTTAGGGGCACAGGGGGGAGCTTTCTTT | CASSLGAQGGAFF
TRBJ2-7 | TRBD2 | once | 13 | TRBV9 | TGTGCCAGCAGCTTGGGGGAGGGCTACGAGCAGTACTTC | CASSLGEGYEQYF
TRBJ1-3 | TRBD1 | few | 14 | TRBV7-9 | TGTGCCAGCAGCTTACAGGGGGCTGGAAACACCATATATTTT | CASSLQGAGNTIYF
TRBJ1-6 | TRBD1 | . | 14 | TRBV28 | TGTGCCACCATCGCAGACAGGGGGAATTCACCCCTCCACTTT | CATIADRGNSPLHF